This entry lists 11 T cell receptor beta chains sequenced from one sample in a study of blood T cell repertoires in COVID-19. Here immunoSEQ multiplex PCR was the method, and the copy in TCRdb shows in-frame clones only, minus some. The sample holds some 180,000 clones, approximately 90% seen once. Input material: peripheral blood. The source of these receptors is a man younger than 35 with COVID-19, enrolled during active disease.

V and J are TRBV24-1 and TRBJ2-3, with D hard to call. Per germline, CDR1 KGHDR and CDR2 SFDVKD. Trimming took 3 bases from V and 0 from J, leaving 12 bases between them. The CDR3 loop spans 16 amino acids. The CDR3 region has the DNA TGTGCCACCAGTGATGGGCCGCTCAGGAGCACAGATACGCAGTATTTT. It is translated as CATSDGPLRSTDTQYF.

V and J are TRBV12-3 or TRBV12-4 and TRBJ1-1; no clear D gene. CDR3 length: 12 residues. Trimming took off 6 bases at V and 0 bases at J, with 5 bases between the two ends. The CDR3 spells CASSPVNTEAFF. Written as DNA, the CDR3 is TGTGCCAGCAGCCCAGTGAACACTGAAGCTTTCTTT.

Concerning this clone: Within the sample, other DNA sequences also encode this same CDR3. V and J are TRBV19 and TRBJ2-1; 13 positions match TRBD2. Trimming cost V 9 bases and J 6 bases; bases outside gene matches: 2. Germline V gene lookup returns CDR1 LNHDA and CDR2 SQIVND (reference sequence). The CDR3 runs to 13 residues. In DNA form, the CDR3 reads TGTGCCAGCAGACTAGCGGGAGGCAATGAGCAGTTCTTC. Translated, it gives CASRLAGGNEQFF.

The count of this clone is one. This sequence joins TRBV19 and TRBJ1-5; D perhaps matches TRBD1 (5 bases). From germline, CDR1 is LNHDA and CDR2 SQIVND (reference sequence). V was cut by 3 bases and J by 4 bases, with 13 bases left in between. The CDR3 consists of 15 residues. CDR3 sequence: CASSIPQGRNQPQHF. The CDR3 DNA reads TGTGCCAGTAGTATCCCCCAGGGCCGAAATCAGCCCCAGCATTTT.

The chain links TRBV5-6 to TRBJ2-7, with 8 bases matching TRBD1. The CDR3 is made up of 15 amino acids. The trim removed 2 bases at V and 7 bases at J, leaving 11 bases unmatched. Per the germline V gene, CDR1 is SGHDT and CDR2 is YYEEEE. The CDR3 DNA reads TGTGCCAGCAGCTTCTGGATCAGGGGGCCATTAGAGCAGTACTTC. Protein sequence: CASSFWIRGPLEQYF.

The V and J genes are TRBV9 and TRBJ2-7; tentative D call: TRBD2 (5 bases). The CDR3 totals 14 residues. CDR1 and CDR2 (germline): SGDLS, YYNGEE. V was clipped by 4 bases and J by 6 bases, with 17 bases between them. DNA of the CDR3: TGTGCCAGCAGCCCCTACGCCGTAGCGAGCGAGCAGTACTTC. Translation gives CASSPYAVASEQYF.

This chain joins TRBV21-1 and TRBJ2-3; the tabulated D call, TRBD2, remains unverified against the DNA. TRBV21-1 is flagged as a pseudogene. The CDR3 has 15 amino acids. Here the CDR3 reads CASSKQREGTDTQYF. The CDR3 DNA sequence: TGTGCCAGCAGCAAACAGCGGGAGGGCACAGATACGCAGTATTTT.

The CDR3 DNA sequence: TGTGCCACCAGCAGAGATCTCCAGGTGGGCGGCTACACCTTC. Protein product: CATSRDLQVGGYTF. The rearrangement joins TRBV15 to TRBJ1-2; D not certain. Trimming pared 0 bases from V and 8 bases from J, leaving 13 bases between. CDR1 is LNHNV and CDR2 is YYDKDF in the germline V gene (reference sequence). The CDR3 is 14 residues long.

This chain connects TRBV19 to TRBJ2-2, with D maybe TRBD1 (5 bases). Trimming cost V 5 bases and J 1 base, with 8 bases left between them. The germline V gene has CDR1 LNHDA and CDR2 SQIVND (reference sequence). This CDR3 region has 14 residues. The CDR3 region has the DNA TGTGCCAGTAGTCCAGGACAGAACACCGGGGAGCTGTTTTTT. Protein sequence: CASSPGQNTGELFF. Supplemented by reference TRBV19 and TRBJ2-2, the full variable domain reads DGGITQSPKYLFRKEGQNVTLSCEQNLNHDAMYWYRQDPGQGLRLIYYSQIVNDFQKGDIAEGYSVSREKKESFPLTVTSAQKNPTAFYLCASSPGQNTGELFFGEGSRLTVL.

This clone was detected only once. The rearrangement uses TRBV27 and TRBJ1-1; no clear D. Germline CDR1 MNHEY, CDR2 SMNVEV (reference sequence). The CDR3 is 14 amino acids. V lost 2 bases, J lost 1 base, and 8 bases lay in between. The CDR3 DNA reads TGTGCCAGCAGTTTACTCCCAGGGAACACTGAAGCTTTCTTT. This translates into CASSLLPGNTEAFF.

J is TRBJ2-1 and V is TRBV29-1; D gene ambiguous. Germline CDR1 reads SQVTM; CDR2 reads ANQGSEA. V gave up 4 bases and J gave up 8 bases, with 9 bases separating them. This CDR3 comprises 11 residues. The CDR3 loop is CSVVPKYEQFF. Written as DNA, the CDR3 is TGCAGCGTTGTCCCCAAATATGAGCAGTTCTTC.